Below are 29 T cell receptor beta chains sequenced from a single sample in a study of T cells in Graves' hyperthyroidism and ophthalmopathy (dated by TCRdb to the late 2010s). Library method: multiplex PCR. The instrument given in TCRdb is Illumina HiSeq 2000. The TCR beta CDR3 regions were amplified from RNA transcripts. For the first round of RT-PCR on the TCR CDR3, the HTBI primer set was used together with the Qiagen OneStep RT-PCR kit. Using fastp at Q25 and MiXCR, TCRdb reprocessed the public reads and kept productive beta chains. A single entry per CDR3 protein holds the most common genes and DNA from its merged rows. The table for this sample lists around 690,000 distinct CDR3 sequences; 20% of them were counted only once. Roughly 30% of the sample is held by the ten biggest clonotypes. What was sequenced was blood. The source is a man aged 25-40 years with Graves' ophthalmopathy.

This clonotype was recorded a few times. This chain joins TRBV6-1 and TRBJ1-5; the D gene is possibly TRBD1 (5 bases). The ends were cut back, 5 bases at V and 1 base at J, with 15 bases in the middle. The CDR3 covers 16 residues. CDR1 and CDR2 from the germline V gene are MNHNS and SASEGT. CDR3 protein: CASSKIGAGSNQPQHF. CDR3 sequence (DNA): TGTGCCAGCAGTAAGATCGGGGCTGGCAGCAATCAGCCCCAGCATTTT.

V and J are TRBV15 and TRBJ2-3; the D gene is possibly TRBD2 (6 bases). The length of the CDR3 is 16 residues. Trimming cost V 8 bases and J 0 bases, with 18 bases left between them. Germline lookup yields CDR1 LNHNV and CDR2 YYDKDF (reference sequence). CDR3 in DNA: TGTGCCACCTACCAAACCAGCGGGCCAAGCACAGATACGCAGTATTTT. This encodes CATYQTSGPSTDTQYF.

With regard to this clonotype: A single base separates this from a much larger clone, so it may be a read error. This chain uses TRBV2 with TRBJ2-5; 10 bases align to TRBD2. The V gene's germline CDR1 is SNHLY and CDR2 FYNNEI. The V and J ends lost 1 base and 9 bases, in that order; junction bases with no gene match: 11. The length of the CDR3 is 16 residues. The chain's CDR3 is CASSEGLAGAMEPQYF. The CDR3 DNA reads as TGTGCCAGCAGTGAAGGGCTAGCGGGAGCGATGGAGCCCCAGTACTTC.

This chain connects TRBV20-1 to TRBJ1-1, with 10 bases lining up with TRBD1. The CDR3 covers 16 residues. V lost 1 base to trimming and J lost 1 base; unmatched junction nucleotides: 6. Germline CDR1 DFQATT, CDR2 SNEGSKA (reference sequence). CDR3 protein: CSARGGQGGKNTEAFF. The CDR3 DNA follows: TGCAGTGCTAGAGGCGGACAGGGGGGTAAGAACACTGAAGCTTTCTTT.

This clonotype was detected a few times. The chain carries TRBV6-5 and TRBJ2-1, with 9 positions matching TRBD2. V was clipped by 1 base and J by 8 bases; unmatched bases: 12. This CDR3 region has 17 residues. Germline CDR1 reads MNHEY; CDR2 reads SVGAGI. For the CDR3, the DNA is TGTGCCAGCAGTTACTTGGTGGGTAGCGGGAGTTCCTATGAGCAGTTCTTC. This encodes CASSYLVGSGSSYEQFF.

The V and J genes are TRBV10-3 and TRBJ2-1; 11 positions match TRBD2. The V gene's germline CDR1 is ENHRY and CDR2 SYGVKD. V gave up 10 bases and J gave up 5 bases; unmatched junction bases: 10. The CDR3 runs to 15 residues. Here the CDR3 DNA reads TGTGCCAGCAATGTAGCGGGAGGGTCTGACAATGAGCAGTTCTTC. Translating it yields CASNVAGGSDNEQFF.

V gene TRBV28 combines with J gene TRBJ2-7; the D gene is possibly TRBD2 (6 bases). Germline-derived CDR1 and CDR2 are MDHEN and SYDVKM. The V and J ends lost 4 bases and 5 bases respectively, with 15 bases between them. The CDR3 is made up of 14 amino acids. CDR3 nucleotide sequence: TGTGCCAGCAGTTACTCGGCGTCGGGGGACGAGCAGTACTTC. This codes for CASSYSASGDEQYF.

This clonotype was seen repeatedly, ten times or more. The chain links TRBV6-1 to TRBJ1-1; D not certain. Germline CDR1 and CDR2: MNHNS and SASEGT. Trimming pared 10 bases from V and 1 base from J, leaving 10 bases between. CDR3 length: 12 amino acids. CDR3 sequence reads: CATADGNTEAFF. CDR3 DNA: TGTGCCACGGCGGACGGGAACACTGAAGCTTTCTTT.

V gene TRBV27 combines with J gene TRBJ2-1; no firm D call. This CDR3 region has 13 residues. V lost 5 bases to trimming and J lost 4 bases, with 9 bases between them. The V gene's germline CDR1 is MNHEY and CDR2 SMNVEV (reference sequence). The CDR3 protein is CASSHKGYNEQFF. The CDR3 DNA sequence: TGTGCCAGCAGTCACAAAGGGTACAATGAGCAGTTCTTC.

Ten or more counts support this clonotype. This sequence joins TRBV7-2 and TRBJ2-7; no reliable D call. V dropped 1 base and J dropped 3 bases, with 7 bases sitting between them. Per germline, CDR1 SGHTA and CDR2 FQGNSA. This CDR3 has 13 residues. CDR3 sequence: CASSLGLNYEQYF. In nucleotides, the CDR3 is TGTGCCAGCAGCTTAGGGCTTAACTACGAGCAGTACTTC.

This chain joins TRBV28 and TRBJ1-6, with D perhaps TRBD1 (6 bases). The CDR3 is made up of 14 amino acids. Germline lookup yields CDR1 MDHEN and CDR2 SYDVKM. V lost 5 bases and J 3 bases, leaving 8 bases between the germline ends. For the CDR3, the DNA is TGTGCCAGCAGTAACAGGGTCTATAATTCACCCCTCCACTTT. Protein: CASSNRVYNSPLHF. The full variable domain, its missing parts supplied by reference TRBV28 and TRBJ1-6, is DVKVTQSSRYLVKRTGEKVFLECVQDMDHENMFWYRQDPGLGLRLIYFSYDVKMKEKGDIPEGYSVSREKKERFSLILESASTNQTSMYLCASSNRVYNSPLHFGNGTRLTVT.

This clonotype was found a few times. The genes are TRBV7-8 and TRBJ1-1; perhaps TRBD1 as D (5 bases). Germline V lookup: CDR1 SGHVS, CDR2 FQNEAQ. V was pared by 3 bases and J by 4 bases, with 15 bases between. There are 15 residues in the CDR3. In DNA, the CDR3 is TGTGCCAGCAGCTTGGAGCTGAGGAGGGGCACTGAAGCTTTCTTT. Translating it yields CASSLELRRGTEAFF.

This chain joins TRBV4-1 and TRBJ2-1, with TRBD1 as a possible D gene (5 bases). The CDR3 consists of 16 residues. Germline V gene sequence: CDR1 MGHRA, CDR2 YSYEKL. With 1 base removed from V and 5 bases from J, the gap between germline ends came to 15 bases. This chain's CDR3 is CASSQAWAGSDNEQFF. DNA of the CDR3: TGCGCCAGCAGCCAAGCCTGGGCAGGGTCGGACAATGAGCAGTTCTTC.

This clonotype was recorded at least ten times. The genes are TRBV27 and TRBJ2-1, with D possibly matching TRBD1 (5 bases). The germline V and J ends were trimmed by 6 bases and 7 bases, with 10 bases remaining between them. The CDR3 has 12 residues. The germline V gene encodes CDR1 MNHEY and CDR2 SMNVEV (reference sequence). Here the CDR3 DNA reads TGTGCCAGCAGCCTCGACAGAAATGAGCAGTTCTTC. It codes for CASSLDRNEQFF.

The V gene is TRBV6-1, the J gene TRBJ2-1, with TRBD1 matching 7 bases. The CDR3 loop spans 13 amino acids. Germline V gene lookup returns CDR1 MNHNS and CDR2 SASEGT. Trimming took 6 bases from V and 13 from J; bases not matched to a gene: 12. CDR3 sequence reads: CASSPSSTGFQFF. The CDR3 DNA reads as TGTGCCAGCAGCCCCAGCTCGACAGGGTTCCAGTTCTTC.

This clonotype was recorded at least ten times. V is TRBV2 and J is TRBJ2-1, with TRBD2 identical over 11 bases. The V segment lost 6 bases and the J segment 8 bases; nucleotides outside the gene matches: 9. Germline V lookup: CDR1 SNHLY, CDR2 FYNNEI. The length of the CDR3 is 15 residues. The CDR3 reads CASSLAGGPRHEQFF. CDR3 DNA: TGTGCCAGCAGCTTAGCGGGAGGGCCTCGTCATGAGCAGTTCTTC.

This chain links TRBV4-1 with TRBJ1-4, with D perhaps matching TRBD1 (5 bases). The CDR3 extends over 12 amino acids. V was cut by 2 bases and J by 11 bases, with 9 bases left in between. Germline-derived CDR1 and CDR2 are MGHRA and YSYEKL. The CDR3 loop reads CASSQPSGKLFF. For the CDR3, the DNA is TGCGCCAGCAGCCAACCATCAGGGAAACTGTTTTTT.

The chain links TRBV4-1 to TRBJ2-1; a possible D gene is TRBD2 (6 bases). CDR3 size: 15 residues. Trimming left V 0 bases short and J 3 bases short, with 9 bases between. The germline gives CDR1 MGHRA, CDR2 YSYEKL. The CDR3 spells CASSQESGYYNEQFF. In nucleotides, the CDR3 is TGCGCCAGCAGCCAAGAAAGCGGGTACTACAATGAGCAGTTCTTC.

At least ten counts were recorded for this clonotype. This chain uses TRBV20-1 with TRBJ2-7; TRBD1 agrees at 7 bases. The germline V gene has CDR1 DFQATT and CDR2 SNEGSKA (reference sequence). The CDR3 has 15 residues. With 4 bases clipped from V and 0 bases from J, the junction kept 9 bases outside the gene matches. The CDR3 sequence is CSANSDHRGSYEQYF. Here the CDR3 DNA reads TGCAGTGCTAACTCCGATCACAGGGGCTCCTACGAGCAGTACTTC.

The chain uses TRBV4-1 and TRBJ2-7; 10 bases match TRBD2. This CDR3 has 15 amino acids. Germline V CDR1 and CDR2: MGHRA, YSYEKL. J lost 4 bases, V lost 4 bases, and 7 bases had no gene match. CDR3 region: CASSRDGTSEYEQYF. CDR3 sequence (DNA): TGCGCCAGCAGCCGGGACGGGACTAGCGAATACGAGCAGTACTTC.

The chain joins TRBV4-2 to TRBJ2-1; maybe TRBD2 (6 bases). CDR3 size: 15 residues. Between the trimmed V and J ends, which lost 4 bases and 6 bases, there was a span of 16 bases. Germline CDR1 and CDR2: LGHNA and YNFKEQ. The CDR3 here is CASSPLTSPRNEQFF. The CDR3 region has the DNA TGTGCCAGCAGCCCCCTGACTAGTCCTCGCAATGAGCAGTTCTTC.

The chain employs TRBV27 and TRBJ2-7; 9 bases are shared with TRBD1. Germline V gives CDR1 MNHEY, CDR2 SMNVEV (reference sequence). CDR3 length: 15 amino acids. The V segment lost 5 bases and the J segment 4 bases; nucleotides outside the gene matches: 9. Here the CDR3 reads CASSLTGTGWYEQYF. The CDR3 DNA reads TGTGCCAGCAGTCTAACCGGGACAGGGTGGTACGAGCAGTACTTC.

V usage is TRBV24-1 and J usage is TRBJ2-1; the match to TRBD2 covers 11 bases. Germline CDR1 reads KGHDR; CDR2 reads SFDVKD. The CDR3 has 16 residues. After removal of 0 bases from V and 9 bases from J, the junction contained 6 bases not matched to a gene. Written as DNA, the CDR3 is TGTGCCACCAGTGATTTGGTAGCGGGAGGGGGTGGTGAGCAGTTCTTC. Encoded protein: CATSDLVAGGGGEQFF.

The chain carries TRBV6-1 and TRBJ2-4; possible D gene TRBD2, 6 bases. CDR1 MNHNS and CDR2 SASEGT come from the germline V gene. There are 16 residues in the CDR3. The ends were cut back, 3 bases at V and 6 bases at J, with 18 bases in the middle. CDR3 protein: CASSDAGLPEGNIQYF. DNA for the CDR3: TGTGCCAGCAGTGATGCGGGACTCCCTGAGGGAAACATTCAGTACTTC.

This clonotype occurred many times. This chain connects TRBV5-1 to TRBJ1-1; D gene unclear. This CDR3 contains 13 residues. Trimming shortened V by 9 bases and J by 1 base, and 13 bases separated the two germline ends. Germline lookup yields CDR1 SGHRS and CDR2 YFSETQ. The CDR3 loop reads CATAATRNTEAFF. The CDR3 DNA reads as TGCGCCACCGCAGCTACCCGGAACACTGAAGCTTTCTTT.

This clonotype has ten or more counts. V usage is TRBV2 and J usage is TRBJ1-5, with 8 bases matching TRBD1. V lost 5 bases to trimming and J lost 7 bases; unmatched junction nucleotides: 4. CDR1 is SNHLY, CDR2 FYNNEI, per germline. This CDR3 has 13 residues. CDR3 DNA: TGTGCCAGCAGTCCAGACAGGGGACAGCCCCAGCATTTT. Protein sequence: CASSPDRGQPQHF. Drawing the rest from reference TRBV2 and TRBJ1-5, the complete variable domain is EPEVTQTPSHQVTQMGQEVILRCVPISNHLYFYWYRQILGQKVEFLVSFYNNEISEKSEIFDDQFSVERPDGSNFTLKIRSTKLEDSAMYFCASSPDRGQPQHFGDGTRLSIL.

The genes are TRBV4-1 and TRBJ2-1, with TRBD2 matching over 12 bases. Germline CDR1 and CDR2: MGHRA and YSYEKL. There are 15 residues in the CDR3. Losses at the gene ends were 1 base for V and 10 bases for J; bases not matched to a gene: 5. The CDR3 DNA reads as TGCGCCAGCAGCCAAGGGACTAGCGGGATTGGGGAGCAGTTCTTC. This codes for CASSQGTSGIGEQFF.

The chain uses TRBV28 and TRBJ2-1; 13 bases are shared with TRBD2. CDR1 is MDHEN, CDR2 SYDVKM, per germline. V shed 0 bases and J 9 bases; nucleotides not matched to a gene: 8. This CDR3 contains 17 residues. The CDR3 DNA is TGTGCCAGCAGTTTATGGGCAGGGACTAGCGGGAAAGGTGAGCAGTTCTTC. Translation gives CASSLWAGTSGKGEQFF.

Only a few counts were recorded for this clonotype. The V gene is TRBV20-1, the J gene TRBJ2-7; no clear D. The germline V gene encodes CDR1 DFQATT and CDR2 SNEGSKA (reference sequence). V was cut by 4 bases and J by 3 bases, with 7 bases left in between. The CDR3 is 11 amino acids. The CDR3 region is CSAKSLYEQYF. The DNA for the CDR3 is TGCAGTGCTAAGTCCCTCTACGAGCAGTACTTC.